Below are 9 T cell receptor beta chains sequenced from a single sample in a study of shared clonotypes between healthy human individuals. TCRdb keeps only in-frame clones here, not all; method: immunoSEQ multiplex PCR. The sample comprises about half a million clones, almost 80% of which are singletons, and 9.5% to 15% rests with the top ten. The source material was PBMCs. All receptors derive from a woman in her forties in good health. Some clones in this sample may be carry-over from other donors' samples.

The gene calls are TRBV19 and TRBJ1-5; D remains ambiguous. V shed 1 base and J shed 2 bases, with 6 bases lying between them. The CDR3 is 14 residues long. Germline V gene sequence: CDR1 LNHDA, CDR2 SQIVND (reference sequence). The CDR3 loop reads CASSIVGGNQPQHF. In DNA form, the CDR3 reads TGTGCCAGTAGTATAGTGGGTGGCAATCAGCCCCAGCATTTT. Based on the CDR3 plus reference TRBV19 and TRBJ1-5, the full variable domain is DGGITQSPKYLFRKEGQNVTLSCEQNLNHDAMYWYRQDPGQGLRLIYYSQIVNDFQKGDIAEGYSVSREKKESFPLTVTSAQKNPTAFYLCASSIVGGNQPQHFGDGTRLSIL.

Comments on this clone: Other nucleotide sequences from this sample produce the same CDR3. This rearrangement joins TRBV28 to TRBJ2-5, with TRBD1 as a possible D gene (5 bases). From germline, CDR1 is MDHEN and CDR2 SYDVKM. V was trimmed by 6 bases and J by 5 bases, leaving 13 bases between them. The CDR3 has 13 amino acids. The CDR3 sequence: CASRGPGRETQYF. CDR3 nucleotides: TGTGCCAGCAGGGGGCCGGGCAGGGAGACCCAGTACTTC.

The chain carries TRBV5-6 and TRBJ2-7; 12 bases fit TRBD1. Trimming took 3 bases from V and 9 from J; bases not matched to a gene: 10. The length of the CDR3 is 15 residues. The V gene's germline CDR1 is SGHDT and CDR2 YYEEEE. Here the CDR3 DNA reads TGTGCCAGCAGCTCGGGACAGGGGGCACGTCAGGTGCAGTACTTC. It specifies CASSSGQGARQVQYF.

This clone was seen only a few times. This chain uses TRBV27 with TRBJ2-2; 7 positions match TRBD1. Germline values: CDR1 MNHEY, CDR2 SMNVEV (reference sequence). J gave up 5 bases and V 10 bases, and 19 bases lay outside the gene matches. This CDR3 is 17 amino acids long. This chain's CDR3 is CANIHWIGTDFTGELFF. The CDR3 DNA reads as TGTGCCAACATTCATTGGATCGGGACAGACTTTACCGGGGAGCTGTTTTTT.

V gene TRBV10-2 combines with J gene TRBJ2-2; D remains unclear. This CDR3 is built from 13 residues. CDR1 and CDR2 from the germline V gene are WSHSY and SAAADI. The V and J ends lost 4 bases and 5 bases respectively, with 8 bases between them. CDR3 sequence (DNA): TGCGCCAGCAGTGTCTCCGGAACCGGGGAGCTGTTTTTT. This encodes CASSVSGTGELFF.

This chain uses TRBV18 with TRBJ1-2; 7 nucleotides line up with TRBD1. The CDR3 runs 14 residues. Germline CDR1 KGHSH, CDR2 LQKENI. Losses at the gene ends were 5 bases for V and 6 bases for J; bases not matched to a gene: 9. CDR3 coding DNA: TGTGCCAGCTCAACGGGACAGCGAAAACATGGCTACACCTTC. This codes for CASSTGQRKHGYTF.

This chain links TRBV5-1 with TRBJ2-7; D remains ambiguous. This CDR3 has 14 residues. The V end lost 0 bases, the J end lost 6 bases, and 13 bases lay between the germline ends. The germline V gene encodes CDR1 SGHRS and CDR2 YFSETQ. CDR3 DNA: TGCGCCAGCAGCTTGGTGCCGGGCGATGTCGAGCAGTACTTC. Amino acids: CASSLVPGDVEQYF.

The chain recombines TRBV6-1 with TRBJ2-3; D is unclear. This CDR3 comprises 15 residues. Germline lookup yields CDR1 MNHNS and CDR2 SASEGT. V was clipped by 4 bases and J by 0 bases, with 11 bases between them. DNA of the CDR3: TGTGCCAGCAGTGTGACGGATTCTAGCACAGATACGCAGTATTTT. This codes for CASSVTDSSTDTQYF.

The chain joins TRBV11-2 to TRBJ2-1; D is uncertain. Germline V gene data show CDR1 as SGHAT and CDR2 as FQNNGV. Trimming removed 5 bases from V and 7 bases from J, with 9 bases in between. The CDR3 runs to 12 residues. CDR3 loop: CASSPIGNEQFF. CDR3 DNA: TGTGCCAGCAGCCCCATCGGGAATGAGCAGTTCTTC.